One sample yielded the 10 T cell receptor beta chains listed below, sequenced in a study of blood T cell repertoires in COVID-19. Profiled with immunoSEQ multiplex PCR; TCRdb holds only in-frame clones, not every one. Of 60,000 to 85,000 clones detected, around 74% appear once; the ten largest clones hold 2.5% to 3%. The sample comprised peripheral blood. The receptors stem from a human donor with acute or convalescent COVID-19. The donor label of this sample is uncertain.

This clone was seen once. This chain joins TRBV19 and TRBJ1-2; a weak D match, TRBD1 (6 bases). Germline lookup yields CDR1 LNHDA and CDR2 SQIVND (reference sequence). Trimming removed 10 bases at V and 2 bases at J, with 23 bases between. CDR3 size: 16 residues. The CDR3 region has the DNA TGTGCCACAACCGGGACACCGAGTCTTACAAACTATGGCTACACCTTC. Translated: CATTGTPSLTNYGYTF.

This sequence joins TRBV7-8 and TRBJ2-2, with 8 bases aligning to TRBD1. Germline V CDR1 and CDR2: SGHVS, FQNEAQ. The V gene end was trimmed by 2 bases and the J gene end by 0 bases; junction bases not matched to a gene: 5. The CDR3 runs 17 residues. CDR3 in amino acids: CASSLRDRPTNTGELFF. DNA of the CDR3: TGTGCCAGCAGCTTACGGGACAGGCCAACGAACACCGGGGAGCTGTTTTTT.

The CDR3 reads CASSSGFPGLAGDGYEQYF. In DNA form, the CDR3 reads TGTGCCAGCAGCTCAGGGTTTCCGGGACTAGCGGGAGACGGCTACGAGCAGTACTTC. V is TRBV7-2 and J is TRBJ2-7; 14 bases agree with TRBD2. The CDR3 is 19 amino acids. In germline, CDR1 is SGHTA, CDR2 FQGNSA. Trimming at V came to 4 bases and at J to 3 bases, leaving 14 bases not matched to a gene. Together with reference TRBV7-2 and TRBJ2-7, the CDR3 gives the full variable domain: GAGVSQSPSNKVTEKGKDVELRCDPISGHTALYWYRQSLGQGLEFLIYFQGNSAPDKSGLPSDRFSAERTGGSVSTLTIQRTQQEDSAVYLCASSSGFPGLAGDGYEQYFGPGTRLTVT.

The chain joins TRBV11-2 to TRBJ2-1; no clear D. The germline V and J ends were trimmed by 1 base and 6 bases, with 13 bases remaining between them. Looked up from germline, CDR1 is SGHAT and CDR2 is FQNNGV. The CDR3 extends over 15 amino acids. Here the CDR3 DNA reads TGTGCCAGCAGCTTAGCTAGGTCGGATGGCAATGAGCAGTTCTTC. This gives the protein CASSLARSDGNEQFF.

The genes are TRBV10-1 and TRBJ2-2, with D possibly TRBD1 on 5 matching bases. Deletions cut 7 bases from V and 7 bases from J, with 16 bases between. The CDR3 extends over 14 amino acids. Germline CDR1 reads WNHNN; CDR2 reads SYGVQD (reference sequence). CDR3 residues: CASIPAIDSGELFF. The CDR3 region has the DNA TGCGCCAGCATCCCAGCCATTGACAGCGGGGAGCTGTTTTTT.

The chain employs TRBV11-1 and TRBJ2-5, with 10 bases lining up with TRBD2. This CDR3 contains 16 residues. V gave up 1 base and J gave up 0 bases; unmatched junction bases: 2. Germline CDR1 and CDR2: SGHAT and FQDESV (reference sequence). CDR3 DNA sequence: TGTGCCAGCAGCTTAGAACTAGCGGGGTACCAAGAGACCCAGTACTTC. Its protein product is CASSLELAGYQETQYF.

This chain uses TRBV7-2 with TRBJ2-7; D is possibly TRBD2 (6 bases). The CDR3 has 13 residues. Germline CDR1 is SGHTA and CDR2 is FQGNSA. The V and J ends lost 5 bases and 2 bases respectively, with 10 bases between them. CDR3 sequence reads: CASSRGGPYEQYF. CDR3 bases: TGTGCCAGCAGCCGGGGAGGCCCCTACGAGCAGTACTTC.

The chain employs TRBV2 and TRBJ2-2; TRBD1 agrees at 10 bases. This CDR3 contains 15 residues. Germline V gene sequence: CDR1 SNHLY, CDR2 FYNNEI. Trimming removed 6 bases from V and 4 bases from J; junction bases left unmatched: 5. The CDR3 reads CASSQRTGGTGELFF. In DNA, the CDR3 is TGTGCCAGCAGCCAGAGGACAGGGGGCACCGGGGAGCTGTTTTTT.

The chain recombines TRBV6-5 with TRBJ1-6; 7 bases match TRBD1. The CDR3 consists of 16 residues. The V and J ends lost 2 bases and 7 bases, in that order; junction bases with no gene match: 8. Germline loops: CDR1 MNHEY, CDR2 SVGAGI. The CDR3: CASSYPAGTANSPLHF. CDR3 coding DNA: TGTGCCAGCAGTTACCCCGCCGGGACAGCAAATTCACCCCTCCACTTT.

This clone was recorded a few times. V and J are TRBV10-3 and TRBJ2-7, with TRBD1 identical over 8 bases. With 7 bases clipped from V and 1 base from J, the junction kept 6 bases outside the gene matches. CDR3 length equals 14 residues. CDR1 and CDR2 from the germline V gene are ENHRY and SYGVKD. The CDR3 sequence is CAITGGPSSYEQYF. CDR3 bases: TGTGCCATCACAGGGGGCCCATCTTCCTACGAGCAGTACTTC.